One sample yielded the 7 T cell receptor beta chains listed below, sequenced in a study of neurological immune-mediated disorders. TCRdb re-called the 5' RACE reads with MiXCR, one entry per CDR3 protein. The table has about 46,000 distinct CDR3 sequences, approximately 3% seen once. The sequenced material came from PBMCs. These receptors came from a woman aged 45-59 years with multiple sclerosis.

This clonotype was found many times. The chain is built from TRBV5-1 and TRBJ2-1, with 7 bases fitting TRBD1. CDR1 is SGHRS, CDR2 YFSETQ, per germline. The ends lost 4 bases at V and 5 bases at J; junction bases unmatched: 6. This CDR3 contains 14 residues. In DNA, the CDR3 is TGCGCCAGCAGCCCGGGACAGCCCAACAATGAGCAGTTCTTC. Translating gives CASSPGQPNNEQFF. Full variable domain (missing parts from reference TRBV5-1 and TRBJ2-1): KAGVTQTPRYLIKTRGQQVTLSCSPISGHRSVSWYQQTPGQGLQFLFEYFSETQRNKGNFPGRFSGRQFSNSRSEMNVSTLELGDSALYLCASSPGQPNNEQFFGPGTRLTVL.

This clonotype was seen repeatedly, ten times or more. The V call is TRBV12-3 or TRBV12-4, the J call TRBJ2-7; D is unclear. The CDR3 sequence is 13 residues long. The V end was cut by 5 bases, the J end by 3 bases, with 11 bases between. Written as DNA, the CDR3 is TGTGCCAGCAGTCCAGGACCCGACTACGAGCAGTACTTC. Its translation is CASSPGPDYEQYF.

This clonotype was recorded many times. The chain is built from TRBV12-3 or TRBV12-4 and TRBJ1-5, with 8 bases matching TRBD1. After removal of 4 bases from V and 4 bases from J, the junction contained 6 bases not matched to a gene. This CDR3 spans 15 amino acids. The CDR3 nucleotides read TGTGCCAGCAGTTCCCTCGGACAGGGAAATCAGCCCCAGCATTTT. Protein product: CASSSLGQGNQPQHF.

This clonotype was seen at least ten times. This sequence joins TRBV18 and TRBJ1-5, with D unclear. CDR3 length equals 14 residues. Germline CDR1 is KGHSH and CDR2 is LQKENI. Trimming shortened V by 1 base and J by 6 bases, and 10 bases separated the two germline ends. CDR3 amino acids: CASSPRFAGQPQHF. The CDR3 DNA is TGTGCCAGCTCACCACGGTTTGCAGGTCAGCCCCAGCATTTT.

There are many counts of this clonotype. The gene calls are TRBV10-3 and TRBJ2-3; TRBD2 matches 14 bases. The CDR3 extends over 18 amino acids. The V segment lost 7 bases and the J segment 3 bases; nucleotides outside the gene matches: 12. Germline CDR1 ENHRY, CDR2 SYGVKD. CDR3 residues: CAINGLAGGYEGTDTQYF. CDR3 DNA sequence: TGTGCCATCAACGGACTAGCGGGAGGTTATGAGGGGACAGATACGCAGTATTTT.

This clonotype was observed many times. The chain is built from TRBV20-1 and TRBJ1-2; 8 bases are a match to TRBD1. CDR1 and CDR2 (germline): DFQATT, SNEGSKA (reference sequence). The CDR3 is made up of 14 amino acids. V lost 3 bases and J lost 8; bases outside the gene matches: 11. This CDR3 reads CSARAWQGAGGYTF. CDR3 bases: TGCAGTGCTAGGGCTTGGCAGGGGGCGGGCGGCTACACCTTC.

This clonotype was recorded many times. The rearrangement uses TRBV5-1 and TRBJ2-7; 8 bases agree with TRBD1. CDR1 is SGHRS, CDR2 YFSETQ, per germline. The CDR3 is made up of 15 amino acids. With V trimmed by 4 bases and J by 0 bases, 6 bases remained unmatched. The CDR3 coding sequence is TGCGCCAGCAGCGGCGGGACAGGTATCTCCTACGAGCAGTACTTC. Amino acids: CASSGGTGISYEQYF.